The 14 T cell receptor beta chains given below trace back to one sample, sequenced in a study of cytomegalovirus exposure and HLA in healthy donors. Both 60 Vbeta primers and 13 Jbeta primers went into the PCR. Data came from immunoSEQ multiplex PCR; TCRdb stores just in-frame clones and leaves some out. This sample has about 170,000 clones, with just over 70% found just once. The sequencing input was PBMCs. The receptors here all came from a human donor in good health.

The rearrangement links TRBV5-4 to TRBJ2-1, with 11 bases that match TRBD2. The CDR3 is made up of 18 amino acids. The junction had 12 bases not matched to a gene; V was cut back by 5 bases and J by 2 bases. Per the germline V gene, CDR1 is SGHNT and CDR2 is YYREEE (reference sequence). In nucleotides, the CDR3 is TGTGCCAGCAGTACCCTAGCGGGGGGTGCAACAACCTACAATGAGCAGTTCTTC. Amino acids: CASSTLAGGATTYNEQFF.

The gene calls are TRBV12-5 and TRBJ2-7, with TRBD1 matching 7 bases. CDR1 is LGHNT, CDR2 FRNRAP, per germline. The CDR3 consists of 15 residues. The J segment lost 0 bases and the V segment lost 4 bases, leaving 6 bases of the junction unmatched. The CDR3 DNA reads as TGTGCTAGTGGTTCAGGACAGGCTAGCTCCTACGAGCAGTACTTC. Translation gives CASGSGQASSYEQYF. The entire variable domain, with the rest obtained from reference TRBV12-5 and TRBJ2-7, is as follows: DARVTQTPRHKVTEMGQEVTMRCQPILGHNTVFWYRQTMMQGLELLAYFRNRAPLDDSGMPKDRFSAEMPDATLATLKIQPSEPRDSAVYFCASGSGQASSYEQYFGPGTRLTVT.

The chain employs TRBV6-5 and TRBJ1-4, with 7 bases that match TRBD1. The CDR3 covers 16 residues. Per germline, CDR1 MNHEY and CDR2 SVGAGI. Trimming cost V 0 bases and J 6 bases; bases outside gene matches: 7. CDR3 residues: CASSYSGSGTDEKLFF. CDR3 DNA sequence: TGTGCCAGCAGTTACTCAGGGTCCGGGACAGATGAAAAACTGTTTTTT.

J is TRBJ2-7 and V is TRBV29-1; 8 bases match TRBD1. The germline V gene encodes CDR1 SQVTM and CDR2 ANQGSEA. This CDR3 has 14 residues. Trimming took 6 bases from V and 6 from J; bases not matched to a gene: 13. The CDR3 is CSVQNLDRAGEQYF. The CDR3 nucleotides are TGCAGCGTCCAAAACCTGGACAGGGCGGGCGAGCAGTACTTC.

This chain connects TRBV19 to TRBJ2-7; D is possibly TRBD2 (6 bases). The germline CDR1 and CDR2 sequences are LNHDA and SQIVND (reference sequence). V dropped 5 bases and J dropped 3 bases, with 14 bases sitting between them. The CDR3 has 14 amino acids. CDR3: CASSAAGPLYEQYF. CDR3 nucleotides: TGTGCCAGTAGTGCCGCGGGGCCCCTCTACGAGCAGTACTTC.

The chain uses TRBV6-1 and TRBJ1-1, with 7 bases identical to TRBD1. Per the germline V gene, CDR1 is MNHNS and CDR2 is SASEGT. The CDR3 is 15 residues long. V was clipped by 11 bases and J by 3 bases; unmatched bases: 15. CDR3 amino acids: CAVGQPYTGDTEAFF. Here the CDR3 DNA reads TGTGCCGTCGGACAGCCGTACACAGGGGACACTGAAGCTTTCTTT.

In its sample, this clone was seen a few times. The same CDR3 can be traced to other DNA sequences in this sample. This rearrangement joins TRBV7-2 to TRBJ2-3; 7 bases fit TRBD2. Losses at the gene ends were 3 bases for V and 2 bases for J; bases not matched to a gene: 5. The CDR3 contains 15 residues. CDR1 and CDR2 (germline): SGHTA, FQGNSA. DNA of the CDR3: TGTGCCAGCAGCTTGGACGGGGGGTCCACAGATACGCAGTATTTT. It is translated as CASSLDGGSTDTQYF.

The rearrangement links TRBV5-4 to TRBJ2-1; a weak D match, TRBD2 (6 bases). The CDR3 is made up of 14 amino acids. Germline V CDR1 and CDR2: SGHNT, YYREEE (reference sequence). V lost 4 bases to trimming and J lost 3 bases, with 11 bases between them. The CDR3 DNA reads as TGTGCCAGCAGCCCTCCGGGGGACTACAATGAGCAGTTCTTC. Its protein is CASSPPGDYNEQFF.

The chain carries TRBV14 and TRBJ1-2; D gene unclear. The CDR3 is made up of 15 amino acids. The germline gives CDR1 SGHDN, CDR2 FVKESK. Trimming shortened V by 3 bases and J by 4 bases, and 15 bases separated the two germline ends. The CDR3 bases are TGTGCCAGCAGCCAGCATGTCGGGGAATCCTATGGCTACACCTTC. It encodes CASSQHVGESYGYTF.

The J gene is TRBJ2-3, the V gene TRBV4-3; D is perhaps TRBD2 (6 bases). V was shortened by 2 bases and J by 6 bases, with 9 bases between the two germline ends. This CDR3 has 13 residues. Germline V gene data show CDR1 as LGHNA and CDR2 as YSLEER. The CDR3 sequence: CASSQQLADTQYF. In nucleotides, the CDR3 is TGCGCCAGCAGCCAACAACTAGCCGATACGCAGTATTTT.

The rearrangement links TRBV19 to TRBJ2-2; D is ambiguous. Trimming shortened V by 8 bases and J by 8 bases, and 6 bases separated the two germline ends. The CDR3 runs 10 residues. CDR1 is LNHDA, CDR2 SQIVND, per germline (reference sequence). The CDR3 spells CASLAGELFF. The CDR3, as DNA: TGTGCCAGTCTGGCTGGGGAGCTGTTTTTT.

The chain employs TRBV6-6 and TRBJ1-1; the D gene is possibly TRBD1 (5 bases). Trimming stripped 8 bases from V and 8 bases from J, with 15 bases between. In germline, CDR1 is MNHNY, CDR2 SVGAGI (reference sequence). The CDR3 has 12 amino acids. The CDR3 sequence: CASVVMGGEAFF. CDR3 DNA: TGTGCCAGCGTCGTAATGGGGGGGGAAGCTTTCTTT.

This chain connects TRBV18 to TRBJ2-1; 10 bases are a match to TRBD1. This CDR3 spans 14 amino acids. J was trimmed by 5 bases and V by 7 bases; bases with no gene match: 5. Germline assignment: CDR1 KGHSH and CDR2 LQKENI. The CDR3 bases are TGTGCCAGCTTCCCCGGGACAGGGGACAATGAGCAGTTCTTC. This sequence encodes CASFPGTGDNEQFF.

The V gene is TRBV18, the J gene TRBJ2-5; 15 bases map to TRBD2. The CDR3 has 20 residues. V trimming: 0 bases; J trimming: 0 bases; junction bases outside the gene matches: 8. Germline V gene data show CDR1 as KGHSH and CDR2 as LQKENI. The chain's CDR3 is CASSPPGLAGGISNQETQYF. The CDR3 DNA is TGTGCCAGCTCACCACCGGGACTAGCGGGGGGAATATCGAACCAAGAGACCCAGTACTTC.